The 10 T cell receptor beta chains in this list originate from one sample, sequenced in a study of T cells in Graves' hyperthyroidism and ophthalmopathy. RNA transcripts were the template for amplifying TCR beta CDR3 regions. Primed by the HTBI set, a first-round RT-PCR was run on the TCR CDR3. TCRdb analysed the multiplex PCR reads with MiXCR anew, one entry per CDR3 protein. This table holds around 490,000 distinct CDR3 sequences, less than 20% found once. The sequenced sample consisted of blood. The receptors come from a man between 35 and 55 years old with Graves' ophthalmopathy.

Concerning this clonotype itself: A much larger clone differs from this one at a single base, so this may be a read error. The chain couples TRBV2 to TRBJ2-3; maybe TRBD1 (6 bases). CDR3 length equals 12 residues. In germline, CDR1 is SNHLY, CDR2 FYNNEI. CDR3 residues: CASGWDTVTQYF. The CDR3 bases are TGTGCCAGCGGATGGGACACAGTTACGCAGTATTTT. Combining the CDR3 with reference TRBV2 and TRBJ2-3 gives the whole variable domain EPEVTQTPSHQVTQMGQEVILRCVPISNHLYFYWYRQILGQKVEFLVSFYNNEISEKSEIFDDQFSVERPDGSNFTLKIRSTKLEDSAMYFCASGWDTVTQYFGPGTRLTVL.

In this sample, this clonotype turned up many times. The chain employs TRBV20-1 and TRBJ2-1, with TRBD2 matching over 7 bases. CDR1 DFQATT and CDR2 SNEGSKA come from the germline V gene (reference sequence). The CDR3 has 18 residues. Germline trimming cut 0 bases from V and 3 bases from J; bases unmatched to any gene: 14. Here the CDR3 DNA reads TGCAGTGCTAGAGATATGGCCGCTGGCGGGGGATTCTACAATGAGCAGTTCTTC. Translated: CSARDMAAGGGFYNEQFF.

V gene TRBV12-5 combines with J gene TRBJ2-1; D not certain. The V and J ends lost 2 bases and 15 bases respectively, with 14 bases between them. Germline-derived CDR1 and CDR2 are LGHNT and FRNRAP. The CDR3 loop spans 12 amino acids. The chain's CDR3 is CASGLYSEGWFF. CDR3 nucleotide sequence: TGTGCTAGTGGTTTGTATTCCGAAGGCTGGTTCTTC.

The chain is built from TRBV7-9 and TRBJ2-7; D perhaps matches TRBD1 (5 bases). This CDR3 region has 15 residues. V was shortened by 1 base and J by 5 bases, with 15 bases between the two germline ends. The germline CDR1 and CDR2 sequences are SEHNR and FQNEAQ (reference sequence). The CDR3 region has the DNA TGTGCCAGCAGCTTAGGGGCAGGGCCCCTCGACGAGCAGTACTTC. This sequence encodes CASSLGAGPLDEQYF.

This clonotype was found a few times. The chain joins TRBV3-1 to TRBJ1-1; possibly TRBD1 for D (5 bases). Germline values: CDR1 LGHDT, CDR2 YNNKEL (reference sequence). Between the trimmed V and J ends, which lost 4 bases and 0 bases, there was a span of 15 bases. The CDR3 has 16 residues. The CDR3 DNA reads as TGTGCCAGCAGCCCCAGAGAGGGACTTATGAACACTGAAGCTTTCTTT. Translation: CASSPREGLMNTEAFF.

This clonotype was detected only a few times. For the CDR3, the DNA is TGTGCCAGTAGTATTATCGGATCGAACACTGAAGCTTTCTTT. Residues: CASSIIGSNTEAFF. The chain couples TRBV19 to TRBJ1-1; unclear D gene. V lost 3 bases and J 1 base, leaving 9 bases between the germline ends. CDR1 is LNHDA, CDR2 SQIVND, per germline (reference sequence). This CDR3 has 14 amino acids. Full variable domain (missing parts from reference TRBV19 and TRBJ1-1): DGGITQSPKYLFRKEGQNVTLSCEQNLNHDAMYWYRQDPGQGLRLIYYSQIVNDFQKGDIAEGYSVSREKKESFPLTVTSAQKNPTAFYLCASSIIGSNTEAFFGQGTRLTVV.

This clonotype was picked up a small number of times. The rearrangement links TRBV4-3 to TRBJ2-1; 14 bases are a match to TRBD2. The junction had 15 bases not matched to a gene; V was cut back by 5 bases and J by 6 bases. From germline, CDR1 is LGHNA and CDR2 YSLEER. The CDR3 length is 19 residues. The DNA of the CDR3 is TGCGCCAGCAGCGCGACGGGACTAGCGGGAGATTGGACTCCCAATGAGCAGTTCTTC. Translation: CASSATGLAGDWTPNEQFF.

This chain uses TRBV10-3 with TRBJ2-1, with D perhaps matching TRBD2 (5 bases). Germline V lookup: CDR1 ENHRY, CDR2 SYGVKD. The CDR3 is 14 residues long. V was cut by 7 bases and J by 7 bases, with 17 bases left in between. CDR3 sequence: CAIMAGPSRNEQFF. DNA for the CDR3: TGTGCCATCATGGCGGGTCCTAGCAGGAATGAGCAGTTCTTC.

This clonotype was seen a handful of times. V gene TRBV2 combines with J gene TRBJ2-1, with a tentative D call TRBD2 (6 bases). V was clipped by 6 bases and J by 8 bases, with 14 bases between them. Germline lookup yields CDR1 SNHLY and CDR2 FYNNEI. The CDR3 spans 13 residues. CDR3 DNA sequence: TGTGCCAGCAGGGCGGGACGACTAGATGAGCAGTTCTTC. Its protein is CASRAGRLDEQFF.

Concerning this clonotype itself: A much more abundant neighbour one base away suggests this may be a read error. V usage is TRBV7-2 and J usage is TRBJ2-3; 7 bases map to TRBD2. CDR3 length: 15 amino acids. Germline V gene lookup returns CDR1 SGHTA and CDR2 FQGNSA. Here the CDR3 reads CASSSPGLSTGTQYF. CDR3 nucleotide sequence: TGTGCCAGCAGTTCCCCGGGACTAAGCACAGGTACGCAGTATTTT.